Below are 17 T cell receptor beta chains sequenced from a single sample in a study of T cells in Graves' hyperthyroidism and ophthalmopathy. RNA transcripts provided the source from which TCR beta CDR3 regions were amplified. The TCR CDR3 first-round RT-PCR relied on the HTBI primer set. TCRdb analysed the multiplex PCR reads with MiXCR anew, one entry per CDR3 protein. The repertoire holds about 640,000 distinct CDR3 sequences, with about 14% as singletons. Source material: blood. All receptors come from a woman in her forties or fifties with Graves' ophthalmopathy.

This clonotype was seen a handful of times. This sequence joins TRBV12-3 or TRBV12-4 and TRBJ1-1, with TRBD1 matching over 8 bases. This CDR3 has 20 residues. V lost 7 bases to trimming and J lost 4 bases; unmatched junction nucleotides: 26. The CDR3 is CASNKFPVRQGWGGSTEAFF. The CDR3 coding sequence is TGTGCCAGCAATAAATTCCCGGTGAGACAGGGGTGGGGAGGGAGCACTGAAGCTTTCTTT.

This clonotype was seen a handful of times. This chain joins TRBV20-1 and TRBJ2-2; D perhaps matches TRBD2 (6 bases). This CDR3 comprises 15 residues. V lost 3 bases, J lost 2 bases, and 13 bases lay in between. CDR1 and CDR2 (germline): DFQATT, SNEGSKA (reference sequence). This CDR3 reads CSASYERVNTGELFF. The CDR3 region has the DNA TGCAGTGCTAGCTACGAGCGGGTAAACACCGGGGAGCTGTTTTTT.

This clonotype has a handful of counts. One end of the junction is discordant with germline, which a read error may explain. The chain uses TRBV7-9 and TRBJ1-2; D gene uncertain. This CDR3 has 12 amino acids. Germline CDR1 is SEHNR and CDR2 is FQNEAQ (reference sequence). The CDR3 loop reads CANSLRRDGYTF. DNA for the CDR3: TGTGCCAACAGCTTACGGAGGGATGGCTACACCTTC.

This chain connects TRBV7-9 to TRBJ1-2; D is possibly TRBD1 (6 bases). Deletions cut 3 bases from V and 1 base from J, with 21 bases between. The CDR3 loop spans 18 amino acids. In germline, CDR1 is SEHNR, CDR2 FQNEAQ (reference sequence). The CDR3 region has the DNA TGTGCCAGCAGCTTCCTCGATCACCGGGACATTCGTAACTATGGCTACACCTTC. As protein: CASSFLDHRDIRNYGYTF.

This clonotype was seen more than once but under ten times. CDR3 sequence (DNA): TGCAGTGCTATATTACAGGGGCCTCTCAATCAGCCCCAGCATTTT. Amino acid sequence: CSAILQGPLNQPQHF. The V and J genes are TRBV20-1 and TRBJ1-5; TRBD1 agrees at 7 bases. This CDR3 spans 15 amino acids. Trimming at V came to 4 bases and at J to 3 bases, leaving 9 bases not matched to a gene. Germline CDR1 is DFQATT and CDR2 is SNEGSKA (reference sequence).

This clonotype was detected many times. V usage is TRBV28 and J usage is TRBJ1-5; 8 positions agree with TRBD1. The CDR3 is made up of 14 amino acids. Germline lookup yields CDR1 MDHEN and CDR2 SYDVKM. The trim removed 3 bases at V and 5 bases at J, leaving 3 bases unmatched. The CDR3 DNA reads as TGTGCCAGCAGTTTGGGCAGGGGGCATCAGCCCCAGCATTTT. Protein product: CASSLGRGHQPQHF. Together with reference TRBV28 and TRBJ1-5, the CDR3 gives the full variable domain: DVKVTQSSRYLVKRTGEKVFLECVQDMDHENMFWYRQDPGLGLRLIYFSYDVKMKEKGDIPEGYSVSREKKERFSLILESASTNQTSMYLCASSLGRGHQPQHFGDGTRLSIL.

This clonotype was counted many times. The gene calls are TRBV28 and TRBJ2-7, with 9 bases that match TRBD2. Germline CDR1 reads MDHEN; CDR2 reads SYDVKM. The CDR3 is 15 residues long. V lost 6 bases and J lost 3; bases outside the gene matches: 9. CDR3: CASSSWLAGSYEQYF. CDR3 bases: TGTGCCAGCAGCTCGTGGCTAGCGGGAAGCTACGAGCAGTACTTC.

The chain links TRBV9 to TRBJ2-1, with 12 bases aligning to TRBD2. Trimming cost V 4 bases and J 7 bases; bases outside gene matches: 0. There are 13 residues in the CDR3. CDR1 SGDLS and CDR2 YYNGEE come from the germline V gene. CDR3 DNA sequence: TGTGCCAGCAGCACTAGCGGGAGGAATGAGCAGTTCTTC. Translation gives CASSTSGRNEQFF. Using reference TRBV9 and TRBJ2-1 for the parts outside the CDR3, the full variable domain is DSGVTQTPKHLITATGQRVTLRCSPRSGDLSVYWYQQSLDQGLQFLIQYYNGEERAKGNILERFSAQQFPDLHSELNLSSLELGDSALYFCASSTSGRNEQFFGPGTRLTVL.

This clonotype appeared many times. The chain carries TRBV5-8 and TRBJ2-7; TRBD1 aligns across 12 bases. The CDR3 runs 15 residues. Per germline, CDR1 SGHTS and CDR2 YDEGEE. With 4 bases clipped from V and 10 bases from J, the junction kept 12 bases outside the gene matches. The CDR3: CASSRTGTGGFNQYF. The CDR3 DNA sequence: TGTGCCAGCAGCCGAACCGGGACAGGGGGCTTCAATCAGTACTTC. The full variable domain, its missing parts supplied by reference TRBV5-8 and TRBJ2-7, is EAGVTQSPTHLIKTRGQQATLRCSPISGHTSVYWYQQALGLGLQFLLWYDEGEERNRGNFPPRFSGRQFPNYSSELNVNALELEDSALYLCASSRTGTGGFNQYFGPGTRLTVT.

This clonotype was observed a few times. V and J are TRBV20-1 and TRBJ1-6; 9 positions match TRBD1. Germline V lookup: CDR1 DFQATT, CDR2 SNEGSKA (reference sequence). J lost 9 bases, V lost 6 bases, and 9 bases had no gene match. The CDR3 contains 14 residues. CDR3 sequence: CSARTGGGGSPLHF. CDR3 sequence (DNA): TGCAGTGCCAGAACAGGGGGCGGTGGTTCACCCCTCCACTTT.

This clonotype was observed at least ten times. The chain carries TRBV12-3 or TRBV12-4 and TRBJ2-2; possibly TRBD1 for D (6 bases). The CDR3 is 14 amino acids. Trimming removed 5 bases from V and 0 bases from J, with 7 bases in between. CDR3 sequence (DNA): TGTGCCAGCAGTCGGACAGCGAACACCGGGGAGCTGTTTTTT. It codes for CASSRTANTGELFF.

The chain is built from TRBV6-2 or TRBV6-3 and TRBJ2-2, with 7 bases lining up with TRBD1. The J segment lost 7 bases and the V segment lost 10 bases, leaving 9 bases of the junction unmatched. Germline assignment: CDR1 MNHEY and CDR2 SVGEGT. CDR3 length: 13 residues. Here the CDR3 DNA reads TGTGCCACGACAGGGTTCTCGGGCGGGGAGCTGTTTTTT. As protein: CATTGFSGGELFF.

This clonotype was seen many times. The chain combines TRBV20-1 with TRBJ2-1; TRBD1 matches at 7 bases. V dropped 6 bases and J dropped 0; count of bases not matched to a gene: 11. The germline V gene has CDR1 DFQATT and CDR2 SNEGSKA (reference sequence). This CDR3 comprises 16 residues. CDR3 sequence reads: CSADPGTAVSYNEQFF. The CDR3 nucleotides are TGCAGTGCAGATCCCGGGACAGCTGTCTCCTACAATGAGCAGTTCTTC.

This clonotype was seen at least ten times. The chain carries TRBV5-6 and TRBJ2-2, with a weak D call TRBD1 (5 bases). Trimming removed 4 bases from V and 3 bases from J, with 16 bases in between. Germline V lookup: CDR1 SGHDT, CDR2 YYEEEE. The CDR3 runs to 16 residues. The CDR3 spells CASSRRTGRDTGELFF. DNA for the CDR3: TGTGCCAGCAGCCGGCGCACAGGCAGGGACACCGGGGAGCTGTTTTTT.

The rearrangement joins TRBV5-1 to TRBJ2-2, with TRBD2 matching 9 bases. The germline V gene has CDR1 SGHRS and CDR2 YFSETQ. Trimming took 5 bases from V and 5 from J; bases not matched to a gene: 10. The length of the CDR3 is 16 residues. The CDR3 DNA reads as TGCGCCAGCAGAGCTGATAGCGGGAGTGGGACCGGGGAGCTGTTTTTT. Encoded protein: CASRADSGSGTGELFF.

The chain carries TRBV19 and TRBJ2-1; unclear D gene. CDR1 and CDR2 from the germline V gene are LNHDA and SQIVND (reference sequence). Between the trimmed V and J ends, which lost 3 bases and 5 bases, there was a span of 14 bases. The CDR3 contains 15 residues. Here the CDR3 DNA reads TGTGCCAGTAGTATCCCGACGGACGTTGACAATGAGCAGTTCTTC. Translation gives CASSIPTDVDNEQFF.

The rearrangement links TRBV2 to TRBJ2-7; 9 nucleotides line up with TRBD2. From germline, CDR1 is SNHLY and CDR2 FYNNEI. Losses at the gene ends were 6 bases for V and 6 bases for J; bases not matched to a gene: 6. The CDR3 has 13 amino acids. The CDR3 here is CASRLGLAGEQYF. DNA of the CDR3: TGTGCCAGCAGGCTGGGACTAGCTGGCGAGCAGTACTTC.